This is a list of T cell receptor beta chains from one sample in a study of a mutant IDH1 vaccine in newly diagnosed glioma. The assay was immunoSEQ multiplex PCR, and TCRdb's table has in-frame clones only and misses some. The table includes tens of thousands of clones, about 80% detected once. Their cognate antigens are unknown. Source: PBMCs, taken from a glioma patient whose treatment included an IDH1 peptide vaccine. These receptors all stem from a young man with glioma. Both conserved end residues are trimmed from each CDR3. The order of the fields is V gene, J gene, clone size, CDR3 protein. Expanded clones get a size class; other rows say once, few or many, or leave the size out.

TRBV9,TRBJ2-1,once,ASSPQDYNEQF
TRBV27,TRBJ2-1,.,ASSKKGQSSYNEQF
TRBV5-6,TRBJ2-2,.,ASSRVGALGELF
TRBV5-6,TRBJ2-1,.,ASSPVKAGDPEQF
TRBV6-5,TRBJ2-7,.,ASSGQHPLQYEQY
TRBV5-8,TRBJ1-5,.,ASSLQGAQPQH
TRBV5-4,TRBJ1-4,.,ASSFDRGREKLF
TRBV9,TRBJ2-7,.,ASSSRSSGSYEQY
TRBV30,TRBJ2-7,.,ALRSYSGRAYEQY
TRBV6-1,TRBJ1-5,.,ASSEATVSNQPQH
TRBV2,TRBJ2-1,.,ASASGTRANEQF
TRBV6-5,TRBJ2-7,.,ASRAGRGPSYEQY
TRBV7-9,TRBJ2-7,.,ASSTQGGKDEQY
TRBV5-4,TRBJ1-5,.,ASSLQFGPQH
TRBV19,TRBJ2-1,.,ASSIVPGAYNEQF
TRBV5-1,TRBJ1-3,.,ASSTGGGRNTIY
TRBV5-6,TRBJ2-2,.,ASSLFGGSSTGELF
TRBV19,TRBJ2-2,.,ASSMYRTGELF
TRBV7-3,TRBJ2-7,.,ASRAGPEQY
TRBV19,TRBJ1-1,.,ASSISHSSEAF
TRBV28,TRBJ1-5,.,ASSFKNQPQH
TRBV11-2,TRBJ2-1,.,ASSRHANRGDYNEQF
TRBV6-5,TRBJ1-1,.,ASSYSRGRMNTEAF
TRBV28,TRBJ1-1,few,ASSPPDRSAF
TRBV4-3,TRBJ1-2,.,ASSPTGGGSYGYT
TRBV11-2,TRBJ1-4,.,ASSSLRDRGSGEKLF
TRBV9,TRBJ1-1,.,ASSGLPNTEAF
TRBV5-6,TRBJ1-1,.,ASSFTGGNTEAF
TRBV5-1,TRBJ2-7,.,ASSPRGGPESSYEQY
TRBV5-1,TRBJ2-1,.,ASSPPGLADYNEQF
TRBV5-4,TRBJ1-4,.,ASSSQQDIEKLF
TRBV4-3,TRBJ1-4,.,ASSQDEGPLEKLF
TRBV4-1,TRBJ1-2,.,ASSQATAVGYT
TRBV10-3,TRBJ2-1,.,AISITSGRRTYNEQF
TRBV5-1,TRBJ2-7,.,ASSIGQTSYEQY
TRBV6-1,TRBJ1-5,.,ASSATGTGYTNQPQH
TRBV5-4,TRBJ1-6,.,ASSLGNSPLH
TRBV5-1,TRBJ2-3,.,ASSPGAASLTDTQY
TRBV2,TRBJ2-5,.,ASMRDRDRETQY
TRBV7-2,TRBJ2-7,.,ASSPLAGATYEQY
TRBV27,TRBJ2-6,.,ASSLLMDGTGTGANVLT
TRBV6-1,TRBJ1-2,once,ASSGGTGGWNYT
TRBV2,TRBJ1-3,few,ARLAGTDSGNTIY
TRBV27,TRBJ1-2,.,ASSLRGDGFYGYT
TRBV10-3,TRBJ2-7,.,AISESLGRTYEQY
TRBV5-3,TRBJ1-2,.,ARSPATPGRLIHGYT
TRBV9,TRBJ2-3,once,ASSNGQAFTDTQY
TRBV2,TRBJ2-1,.,ASSKGWNNEQF
TRBV30,TRBJ1-6,few,AWSVQEGSFSPLH
TRBV29-1,TRBJ2-7,few,SVEGLAGGYEQY
TRBV6-5,TRBJ2-7,.,ASRRTLSSYEQY
TRBV30,TRBJ1-1,.,AWILRWKGF
TRBV21-1,TRBJ2-7,.,ASSKARDRGYEQY
TRBV5-6,TRBJ2-1,.,ASSLDGATPYNEQF
TRBV29-1,TRBJ2-1,.,SVRTGSVGNEQF